This T cell receptor beta chain came from a study of control samples from healthy donors and cancer patients. Clones were read by immunoSEQ multiplex PCR, and TCRdb kept only the in-frame ones, dropping some. The sample lists 200,000 to 250,000 clones, roughly 94% occurring once. V was cut by 1 base and J by 1 base, with 7 bases left in between. The CDR3 spans 14 residues. Germline CDR1 reads SGDLS; CDR2 reads YYNGEE. This sequence was found in a man between 50 and 59 years old in good health. Sequences were obtained from blood. The gene calls are TRBV9 and TRBJ2-3; D gene ambiguous. The CDR3 bases are TGTGCCAGCAGCGTAAGTGCGGGCACAGATACGCAGTATTTT. Protein product: CASSVSAGTDTQYF. Supplemented by reference TRBV9 and TRBJ2-3, the full variable domain reads DSGVTQTPKHLITATGQRVTLRCSPRSGDLSVYWYQQSLDQGLQFLIQYYNGEERAKGNILERFSAQQFPDLHSELNLSSLELGDSALYFCASSVSAGTDTQYFGPGTRLTVL.